This T cell receptor beta chain derives from a study of a mutant IDH1 vaccine in newly diagnosed glioma. Turning to the study itself: Treatment recipients were roughly 62% male and around 40% female, and their mean age was approximately 43 years. Previous treatment comprised radiotherapy, temozolomide, or both, mostly both.

Time point reported: baseline, week 1 (first vaccination visit). Treatment indicated: pre-vaccination baseline after standard-of-care therapy. Libraries were prepared by immunoSEQ multiplex PCR; TCRdb keeps only in-frame clonotypes and omits some of them. Of about 21,000 clones in the sample, around 85% are singletons; the top ten hold about 5.4%. The source of this sequence is a man in his forties with glioma. The material was PBMCs, obtained from a glioma patient treated with radiotherapy, temozolomide or both.

DNA of the CDR3: TGCGCCAGCAGCTTAAGGGGGGAAGGGGCCGGCGGCTACACCTTC. Translating it yields CASSLRGEGAGGYTF. V and J are TRBV4-3 and TRBJ1-2; D might be TRBD1 (6 bases). Looked up from germline, CDR1 is LGHNA and CDR2 is YSLEER. With 5 bases removed from V and 8 bases from J, the gap between germline ends came to 21 bases. The CDR3 is made up of 15 amino acids.